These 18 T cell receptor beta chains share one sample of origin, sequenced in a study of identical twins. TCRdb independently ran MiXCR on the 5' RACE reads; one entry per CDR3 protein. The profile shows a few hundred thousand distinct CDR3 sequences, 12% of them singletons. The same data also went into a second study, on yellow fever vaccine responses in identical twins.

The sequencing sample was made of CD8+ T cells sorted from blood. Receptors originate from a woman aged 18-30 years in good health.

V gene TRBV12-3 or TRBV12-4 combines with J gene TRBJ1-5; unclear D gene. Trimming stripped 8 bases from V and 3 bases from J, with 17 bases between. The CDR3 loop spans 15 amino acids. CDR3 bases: TGTGCCAGCTCTCGGGCCGACGGGCCCAATCAGCCCCAGCATTTT. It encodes CASSRADGPNQPQHF.

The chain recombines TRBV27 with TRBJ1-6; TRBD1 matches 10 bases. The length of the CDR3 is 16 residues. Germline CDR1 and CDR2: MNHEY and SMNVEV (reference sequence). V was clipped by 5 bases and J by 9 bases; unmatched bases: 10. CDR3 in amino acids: CASSEGTGVFGSPLHF. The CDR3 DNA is TGTGCCAGCAGTGAAGGGACAGGGGTGTTCGGTTCACCCCTCCACTTT.

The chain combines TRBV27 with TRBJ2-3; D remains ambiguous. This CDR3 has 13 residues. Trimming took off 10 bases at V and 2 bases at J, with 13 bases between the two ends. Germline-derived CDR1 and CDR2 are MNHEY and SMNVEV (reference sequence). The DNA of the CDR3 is TGTGCCATTCGAGGACGGATCACAGATACGCAGTATTTT. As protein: CAIRGRITDTQYF.

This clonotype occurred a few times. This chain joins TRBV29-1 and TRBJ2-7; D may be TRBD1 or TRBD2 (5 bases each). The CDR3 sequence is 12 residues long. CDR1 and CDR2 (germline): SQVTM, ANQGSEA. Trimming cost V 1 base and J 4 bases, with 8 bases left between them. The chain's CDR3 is CSVEGGGYEQYF. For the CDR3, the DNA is TGCAGCGTTGAAGGTGGGGGTTACGAGCAGTACTTC.

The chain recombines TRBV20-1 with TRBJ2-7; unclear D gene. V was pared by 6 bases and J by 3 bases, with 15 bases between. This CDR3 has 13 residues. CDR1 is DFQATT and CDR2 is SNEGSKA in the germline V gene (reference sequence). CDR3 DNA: TGCAGTGCCCGGCCCCCTCTCAGCTACGAGCAGTACGTC. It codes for CSARPPLSYEQYV.

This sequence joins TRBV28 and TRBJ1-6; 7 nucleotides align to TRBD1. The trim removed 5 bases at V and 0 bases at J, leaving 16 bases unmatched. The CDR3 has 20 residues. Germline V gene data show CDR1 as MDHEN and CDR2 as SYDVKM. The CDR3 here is CASSPATGFRESSYNSPLHF. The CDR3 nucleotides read TGTGCCAGCAGTCCGGCGACAGGGTTCAGGGAGAGCTCCTATAATTCACCCCTCCACTTT.

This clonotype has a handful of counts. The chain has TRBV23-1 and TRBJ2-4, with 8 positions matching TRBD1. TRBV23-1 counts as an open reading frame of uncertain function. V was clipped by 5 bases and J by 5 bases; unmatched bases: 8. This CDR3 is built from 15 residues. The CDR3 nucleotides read TGCGCCAGCAGTGGCAGGGGGCTTCCCGAAAACATTCAGTACTTC. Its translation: CASSGRGLPENIQYF.

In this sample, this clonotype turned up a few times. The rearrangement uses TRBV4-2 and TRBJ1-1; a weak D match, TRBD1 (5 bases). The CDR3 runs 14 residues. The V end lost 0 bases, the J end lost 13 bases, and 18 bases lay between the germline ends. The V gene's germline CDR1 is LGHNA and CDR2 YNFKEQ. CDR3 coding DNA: TGTGCCAGCAGCCAAGAACTTTCGGACACGGCTGATTTCTTT. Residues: CASSQELSDTADFF.

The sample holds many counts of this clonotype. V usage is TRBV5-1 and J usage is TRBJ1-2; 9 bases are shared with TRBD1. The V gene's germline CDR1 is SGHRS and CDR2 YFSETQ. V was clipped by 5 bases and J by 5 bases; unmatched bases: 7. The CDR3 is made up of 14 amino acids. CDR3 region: CASSSTGGGYGYTF. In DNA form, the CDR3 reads TGCGCCAGCAGTTCAACAGGGGGCGGGTATGGCTACACCTTC.

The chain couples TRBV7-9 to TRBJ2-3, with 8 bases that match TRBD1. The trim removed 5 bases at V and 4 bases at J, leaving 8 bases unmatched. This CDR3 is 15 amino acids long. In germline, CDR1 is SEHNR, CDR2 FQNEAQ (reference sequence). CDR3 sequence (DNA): TGTGCCAGCAGCAAACAGGGGGGTCCAGCAGATACGCAGTATTTT. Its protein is CASSKQGGPADTQYF.

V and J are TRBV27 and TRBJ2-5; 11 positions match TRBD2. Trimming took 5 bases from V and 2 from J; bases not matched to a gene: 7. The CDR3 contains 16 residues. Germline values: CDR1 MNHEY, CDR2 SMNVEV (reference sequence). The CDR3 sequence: CASSLLTSGGQETQYF. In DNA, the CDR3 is TGTGCCAGCAGTCTACTTACTAGCGGGGGACAAGAGACCCAGTACTTC.

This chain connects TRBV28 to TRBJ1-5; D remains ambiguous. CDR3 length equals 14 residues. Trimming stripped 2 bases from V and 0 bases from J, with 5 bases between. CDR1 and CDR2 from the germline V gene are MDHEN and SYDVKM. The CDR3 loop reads CASSLVDSNQPQHF. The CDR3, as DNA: TGTGCCAGCAGTTTAGTTGATAGCAATCAGCCCCAGCATTTT.

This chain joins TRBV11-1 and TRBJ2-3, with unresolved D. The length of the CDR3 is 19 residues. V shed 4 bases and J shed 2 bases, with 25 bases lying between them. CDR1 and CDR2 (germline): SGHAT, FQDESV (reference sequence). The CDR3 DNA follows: TGTGCCAGCAGCTCCATCCTCGGGTCCTCTTCCCCTTCCACAGATACGCAGTATTTT. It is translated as CASSSILGSSSPSTDTQYF.

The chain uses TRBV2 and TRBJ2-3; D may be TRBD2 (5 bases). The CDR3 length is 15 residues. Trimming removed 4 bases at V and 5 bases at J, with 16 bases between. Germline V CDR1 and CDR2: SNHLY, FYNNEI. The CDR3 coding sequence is TGTGCCAGCAGTGCCCTAGCATTTAAGGGAGATACGCAGTATTTT. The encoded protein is CASSALAFKGDTQYF.

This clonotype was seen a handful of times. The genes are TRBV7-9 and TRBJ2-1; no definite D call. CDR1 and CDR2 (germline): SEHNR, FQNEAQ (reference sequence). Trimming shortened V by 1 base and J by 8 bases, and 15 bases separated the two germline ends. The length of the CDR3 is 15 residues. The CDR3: CASSLVPEGFYEQFF. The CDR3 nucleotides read TGTGCCAGCAGCTTAGTACCGGAAGGGTTCTATGAGCAGTTCTTC. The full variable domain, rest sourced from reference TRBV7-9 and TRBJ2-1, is DTGVSQNPRHKITKRGQNVTFRCDPISEHNRLYWYRQTLGQGPEFLTYFQNEAQLEKSRLLSDRFSAERPKGSFSTLEIQRTEQGDSAMYLCASSLVPEGFYEQFFGPGTRLTVL.

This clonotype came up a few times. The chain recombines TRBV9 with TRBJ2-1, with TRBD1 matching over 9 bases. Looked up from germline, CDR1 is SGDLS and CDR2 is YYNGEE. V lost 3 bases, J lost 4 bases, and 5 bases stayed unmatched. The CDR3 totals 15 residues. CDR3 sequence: CASSAQTGGYNEQFF. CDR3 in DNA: TGTGCCAGCAGCGCACAGACAGGGGGATACAATGAGCAGTTCTTC.

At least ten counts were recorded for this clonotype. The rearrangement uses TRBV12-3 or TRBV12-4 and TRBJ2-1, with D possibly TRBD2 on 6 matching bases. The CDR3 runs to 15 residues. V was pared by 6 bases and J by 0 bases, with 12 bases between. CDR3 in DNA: TGTGCCAGCAGCCCGGACGGGAGCTCCTACAATGAGCAGTTCTTC. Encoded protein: CASSPDGSSYNEQFF.

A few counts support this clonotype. DNA for the CDR3: TGTGCCAGCAGTTTAGGTAGCGGGCGGGATACGCAGTATTTT. Protein sequence: CASSLGSGRDTQYF. The rearrangement links TRBV28 to TRBJ2-3; TRBD2 aligns across 7 bases. The V gene's germline CDR1 is MDHEN and CDR2 SYDVKM. V lost 2 bases and J lost 6; bases outside the gene matches: 5. CDR3 length equals 14 residues.